This TCR beta chain came from a study of Graves' ophthalmopathy and Graves' hyperthyroidism. Study results and caveats: Most expanded thyroid clonotypes above 0.001 frequency also appeared in blood. Ophthalmopathy could be told apart from stable hyperthyroidism by a 13-signature model (about 88% sensitivity, roughly 80% specificity).

The study enrolled ophthalmopathy donors with moderate-to-severe activity, CAS ≥3, NOSPECS ≥4 and duration under 3 months. Among the exclusions were patients with other autoimmune diseases, uncontrolled infections, pregnancy or lactation. In regard to this clonotype: Its antigen is not identified. Just one base apart from a much larger clone, this may be a read error.

The CDR3 contains 13 residues. From germline, CDR1 is SEHNR and CDR2 FQNEAQ (reference sequence). The TCR beta CDR3 regions underwent amplification from RNA transcripts. HTBI primers were employed in first-round RT-PCR, then a second-round multiplex PCR followed. TCRdb recomputed calls from the multiplex PCR reads with MiXCR, one row per CDR3 protein. Found here are some 240,000 distinct CDR3 sequences, around 50% of them singletons; the top ten hold approximately 44%. The chain couples TRBV7-9 to TRBJ1-2; D may be TRBD1 (6 bases). Sample: peripheral blood. This clonotype was obtained from an adult man with Graves' ophthalmopathy. CDR3 in amino acids: CASSETGNYGHTF. The CDR3 DNA follows: TGTGCCAGCAGCGAGACAGGAAACTATGGCCACACCTTC.